Each of the 27 T cell receptor beta chains below was sequenced from the same sample in a study of T cells after yellow fever vaccination. TCRdb re-called the 5' RACE reads with MiXCR, one entry per CDR3 protein. The sample lists about 73,000 distinct CDR3 sequences, roughly 7.7% occurring once. The input for sequencing was CD8+ T cells sorted from PBMCs, taken on the day of the yellow fever booster vaccination. These receptor sequences come from a man aged 25 to 40 who received the YFV17D yellow fever vaccine.

This clonotype came up a few times. The chain links TRBV28 to TRBJ1-2; the D gene is possibly TRBD1 (6 bases). Trimming removed 6 bases at V and 2 bases at J, with 25 bases between. Germline CDR1 and CDR2: MDHEN and SYDVKM. The CDR3 extends over 18 amino acids. CDR3 bases: TGTGCCAGCAGCCCCTCGGGGGGCCGTATGAGTTTAAACTATGGCTACACCTTC. It encodes CASSPSGGRMSLNYGYTF.

This chain connects TRBV5-5 to TRBJ1-1; unclear D gene. Between the trimmed V and J ends, which lost 4 bases and 3 bases, there was a span of 13 bases. This CDR3 has 14 residues. Germline-derived CDR1 and CDR2 are SGHKS and YYEKEE (reference sequence). CDR3 DNA: TGTGCCAGCAGCCTAGCTAGTGTTTACACTGAAGCTTTCTTT. Protein product: CASSLASVYTEAFF.

About this clonotype: This clone may be a read error of a much larger clone one base away. The DNA for the CDR3 is TGCAGTGCTACCCGAGGCAGCGGGAGGAGGGTAGATACGCAGTATTTT. Translating it yields CSATRGSGRRVDTQYF. V is TRBV20-1 and J is TRBJ2-3; 9 bases fit TRBD2. The CDR3 is 16 amino acids. V gave up 4 bases and J gave up 5 bases; unmatched junction bases: 13. The germline V gene has CDR1 DFQATT and CDR2 SNEGSKA (reference sequence).

This chain links TRBV29-1 with TRBJ2-5, with a tentative D call TRBD2 (6 bases). Germline V gene sequence: CDR1 SQVTM, CDR2 ANQGSEA. V dropped 1 base and J dropped 2 bases, with 8 bases sitting between them. The CDR3 is 13 residues long. CDR3 residues: CSVEGDFQETQYF. The CDR3 nucleotides are TGCAGCGTTGAAGGGGACTTTCAAGAGACCCAGTACTTC.

This clonotype was seen more than once but under ten times. V and J are TRBV7-6 and TRBJ2-5; D might be TRBD1 or TRBD2, each matching 5 bases. Between the trimmed V and J ends, which lost 4 bases and 1 base, there was a span of 13 bases. The CDR3 totals 15 residues. Germline lookup yields CDR1 SGHVS and CDR2 FNYEAQ. CDR3 residues: CASSSPVGAQETQYF. The CDR3 DNA reads as TGTGCCAGCAGCTCCCCGGTCGGGGCCCAAGAGACCCAGTACTTC.

V usage is TRBV5-1 and J usage is TRBJ2-5; the D gene could be TRBD1 or TRBD2 (5 bases each). V lost 6 bases to trimming and J lost 5 bases, with 8 bases between them. The CDR3 spans 11 residues. Germline loops: CDR1 SGHRS, CDR2 YFSETQ. The CDR3 nucleotides read TGCGCCAGCACTTGGGGGGAGACCCAGTACTTC. Its translation: CASTWGETQYF.

This clonotype occurred many times. The gene calls are TRBV11-2 and TRBJ2-1; D unresolved. The V and J ends lost 1 base and 6 bases respectively, with 10 bases between them. The CDR3 loop spans 14 amino acids. Germline CDR1 and CDR2: SGHAT and FQNNGV. CDR3 amino acids: CASSLGGLFNEQFF. Here the CDR3 DNA reads TGTGCCAGCAGCTTAGGTGGCTTATTCAATGAGCAGTTCTTC.

The DNA for the CDR3 is TGTGCCAGCAGCCATAACGGACAGGGGCTCAACCAAGAGACCCAGTACTTC. Protein sequence: CASSHNGQGLNQETQYF. V is TRBV3-1 and J is TRBJ2-5; 9 bases align to TRBD1. The germline V gene has CDR1 LGHDT and CDR2 YNNKEL (reference sequence). The CDR3 covers 17 residues. Unmatched junction bases numbered 8, after V lost 3 bases and J lost 0 bases.

This clonotype was counted at least ten times. V is TRBV4-1 and J is TRBJ2-1, with 15 bases matching TRBD2. V dropped 4 bases and J dropped 7; count of bases not matched to a gene: 8. The CDR3 runs to 17 residues. The germline CDR1 and CDR2 sequences are MGHRA and YSYEKL. Written as DNA, the CDR3 is TGCGCCAGCAGCCGAGACCTTGGACTAGCGGGAGGGAATGAGCAGTTCTTC. Translated: CASSRDLGLAGGNEQFF.

The chain joins TRBV12-3 or TRBV12-4 to TRBJ2-7, with TRBD2 matching 10 bases. CDR3 length: 15 residues. The junction had 3 bases not matched to a gene; V was cut back by 3 bases and J by 1 base. The chain's CDR3 is CASSFSGRWSYEQYF. The CDR3 bases are TGTGCCAGCAGTTTTAGCGGGAGGTGGTCCTACGAGCAGTACTTC.

This clonotype has just a few counts. Germline is not matched at one junction end, which may reflect a read error. The V gene is TRBV9, the J gene TRBJ2-1; the D gene is possibly TRBD2 (5 bases). The CDR3 has 14 residues. CDR1 and CDR2 (germline): SGDLS, YYNGEE. DNA of the CDR3: TGTGCCAGCAGCGTAGGAGGCGACTACAATGAGCAGCTCTTC. This gives the protein CASSVGGDYNEQLF.

The rearrangement links TRBV7-2 to TRBJ2-1; 9 bases align to TRBD1. Per the germline V gene, CDR1 is SGHTA and CDR2 is FQGNSA. The CDR3 is made up of 15 amino acids. Trimming took 4 bases from V and 8 from J; bases not matched to a gene: 9. CDR3 DNA sequence: TGTGCCAGCAGCTCACCCGGGACAGGGTACCATGAGCAGTTCTTC. Translation gives CASSSPGTGYHEQFF.

The sample holds a few counts of this clonotype. For the CDR3, the DNA is TGTGCCTGGAGCGGACTTATCGGGACACCGGGACACTATGGCTACACCTTC. This gives the protein CAWSGLIGTPGHYGYTF. This sequence joins TRBV30 and TRBJ1-2; tentative D call: TRBD1 (6 bases). Trimming shortened V by 3 bases and J by 3 bases, and 23 bases separated the two germline ends. CDR3 length equals 17 residues. CDR1 is GTSNPN, CDR2 SVGIG, per germline (reference sequence).

This clonotype was picked up a small number of times. V and J are TRBV9 and TRBJ2-7; 11 bases are a match to TRBD2. Losses at the gene ends were 3 bases for V and 5 bases for J; bases not matched to a gene: 7. Germline lookup yields CDR1 SGDLS and CDR2 YYNGEE. The CDR3 covers 15 residues. The CDR3 coding sequence is TGTGCCAGCAGCGGACCTAGCGGGAGGTCCGACGAGCAGTACTTC. Protein sequence: CASSGPSGRSDEQYF. Full variable domain (outside the CDR3, taken from reference TRBV9 and TRBJ2-7): DSGVTQTPKHLITATGQRVTLRCSPRSGDLSVYWYQQSLDQGLQFLIQYYNGEERAKGNILERFSAQQFPDLHSELNLSSLELGDSALYFCASSGPSGRSDEQYFGPGTRLTVT.

This clonotype turned up a few times. CDR3 nucleotides: TGTGCCACCAGCAGGGAACTAGCGGGAGACGGCAATGAGCAGTTCTTC. Encoded protein: CATSRELAGDGNEQFF. V usage is TRBV15 and J usage is TRBJ2-1; 11 bases match TRBD2. Germline CDR1 LNHNV, CDR2 YYDKDF (reference sequence). After removal of 3 bases from V and 6 bases from J, the junction contained 7 bases not matched to a gene. CDR3 length: 16 residues.

This clonotype was observed many times. The chain joins TRBV7-6 to TRBJ2-1; D remains ambiguous. The V gene lost 0 bases and the J gene lost 8 bases, with 5 bases spanning the gap. CDR1 and CDR2 from the germline V gene are SGHVS and FNYEAQ. CDR3 size: 12 residues. The CDR3 region has the DNA TGTGCCAGCAGCTTAGCCAGTCATGAGCAGTTCTTC. Its translation: CASSLASHEQFF. Supplemented by reference TRBV7-6 and TRBJ2-1, the full variable domain reads GAGVSQSPRYKVTKRGQDVALRCDPISGHVSLYWYRQALGQGPEFLTYFNYEAQQDKSGLPNDRFSAERPEGSISTLTIQRTEQRDSAMYRCASSLASHEQFFGPGTRLTVL.

Many counts were recorded for this clonotype. The CDR3 protein is CASRDTGELFF. CDR3 DNA sequence: TGTGCCAGCAGGGACACCGGGGAGCTGTTTTTT. The V gene is TRBV7-8, the J gene TRBJ2-2; the D is unclear. Germline lookup yields CDR1 SGHVS and CDR2 FQNEAQ. V was trimmed by 6 bases and J by 3 bases, leaving 2 bases between them. There are 11 residues in the CDR3. The full variable domain, with the rest looked up from reference TRBV7-8 and TRBJ2-2, is GAGVSQSPRYKVAKRGQDVALRCDPISGHVSLFWYQQALGQGPEFLTYFQNEAQLDKSGLPSDRFFAERPEGSVSTLKIQRTQQEDSAVYLCASRDTGELFFGEGSRLTVL.

This clonotype was recorded many times. The V call is TRBV28, the J call TRBJ2-6; no clear D. V lost 3 bases, J lost 0 bases, and 15 bases lay in between. This CDR3 has 18 residues. Germline CDR1 MDHEN, CDR2 SYDVKM. The CDR3 loop is CASSFPGLASSGANVLTF. As DNA, the CDR3 is TGTGCCAGCAGTTTCCCCGGGTTAGCTAGCTCTGGGGCCAACGTCCTGACTTTC.

V is TRBV20-1 and J is TRBJ2-2; 8 positions match TRBD2. Looked up from germline, CDR1 is DFQATT and CDR2 is SNEGSKA (reference sequence). This CDR3 contains 15 residues. Trimming at V came to 5 bases and at J to 5 bases, leaving 10 bases not matched to a gene. The CDR3 nucleotides read TGCAGTGCTCACTCGAGCGGGAGCCGAACCGGGGAGCTGTTTTTT. Protein product: CSAHSSGSRTGELFF.

The chain has TRBV20-1 and TRBJ2-7; TRBD2 aligns across 12 bases. The germline V gene encodes CDR1 DFQATT and CDR2 SNEGSKA (reference sequence). The junction had 4 bases not matched to a gene; V was cut back by 3 bases and J by 1 base. This CDR3 has 15 amino acids. The CDR3 sequence is CSARVLAGGSYEQYF. Here the CDR3 DNA reads TGCAGTGCTAGGGTGCTAGCGGGAGGGTCCTACGAGCAGTACTTC.

The table lists this clonotype with a few counts. CDR3 sequence reads: CASSLGLAAYEQYF. The DNA of the CDR3 is TGTGCCAGCAGCCTGGGACTAGCGGCCTACGAGCAGTACTTC. This chain links TRBV7-8 with TRBJ2-7; 11 bases agree with TRBD2. The germline V gene has CDR1 SGHVS and CDR2 FQNEAQ. The trim removed 5 bases at V and 2 bases at J, leaving 2 bases unmatched. CDR3 length: 14 amino acids.

This clonotype has at least ten counts. V is TRBV4-2 and J is TRBJ2-3; maybe TRBD1 (6 bases). The germline V and J ends were trimmed by 1 base and 4 bases, with 12 bases remaining between them. Germline V gene lookup returns CDR1 LGHNA and CDR2 YNFKEQ. The CDR3 has 15 amino acids. This chain's CDR3 is CASSQGGGDADTQYF. The CDR3, as DNA: TGTGCCAGCAGCCAAGGAGGGGGTGACGCAGATACGCAGTATTTT.

This clonotype was observed at least ten times. This chain uses TRBV20-1 with TRBJ2-3; 10 bases align to TRBD2. Germline loops: CDR1 DFQATT, CDR2 SNEGSKA (reference sequence). This CDR3 spans 16 amino acids. Unmatched junction bases numbered 11, after V lost 6 bases and J lost 2 bases. CDR3 bases: TGCAGTGCGCCTCCTGGGGGACTAGCGTCCACAGATACGCAGTATTTT. Protein product: CSAPPGGLASTDTQYF.

This clonotype was seen a few times. V and J are TRBV13 and TRBJ2-3; 10 bases fit TRBD2. There are 14 residues in the CDR3. The V segment lost 5 bases and the J segment 3 bases; nucleotides outside the gene matches: 2. The germline CDR1 and CDR2 sequences are PRHDT and FYEKMQ (reference sequence). The CDR3 reads CASSPGLATDTQYF. The CDR3 nucleotides are TGTGCCAGCAGCCCGGGACTAGCGACAGATACGCAGTATTTT.

This chain uses TRBV13 with TRBJ2-5, with D perhaps TRBD1 (6 bases). The CDR3 loop spans 13 amino acids. Trimming took 6 bases from V and 8 from J, leaving 16 bases between them. The V gene's germline CDR1 is PRHDT and CDR2 FYEKMQ (reference sequence). The CDR3 DNA reads TGTGCCAGCAGTTCGGACAGCGCAAGCACCCAGTACTTC. It yields the protein CASSSDSASTQYF. Complete variable domain (other parts from reference TRBV13 and TRBJ2-5): AAGVIQSPRHLIKEKRETATLKCYPIPRHDTVYWYQQGPGQDPQFLISFYEKMQSDKGSIPDRFSAQQFSDYHSELNMSSLELGDSALYFCASSSDSASTQYFGPGTRLLVL.

This rearrangement joins TRBV7-9 to TRBJ2-7; no definite D call. The CDR3 loop spans 11 amino acids. V was pared by 5 bases and J by 4 bases, with 6 bases between. Germline assignment: CDR1 SEHNR and CDR2 FQNEAQ (reference sequence). This CDR3 is CASSPVYEQYF. For the CDR3, the DNA is TGTGCCAGCAGCCCCGTATACGAGCAGTACTTC.

J is TRBJ2-1 and V is TRBV11-3, with a possible D match to TRBD2 (5 bases). V lost 4 bases and J lost 10, with 11 bases in between. CDR1 SGHNT and CDR2 YENEEA come from the germline V gene. The length of the CDR3 is 12 residues. In nucleotides, the CDR3 is TGTGCCAGCAGCTGGGGTTCGGGAGAGCAGTTCTTC. Its translation is CASSWGSGEQFF.